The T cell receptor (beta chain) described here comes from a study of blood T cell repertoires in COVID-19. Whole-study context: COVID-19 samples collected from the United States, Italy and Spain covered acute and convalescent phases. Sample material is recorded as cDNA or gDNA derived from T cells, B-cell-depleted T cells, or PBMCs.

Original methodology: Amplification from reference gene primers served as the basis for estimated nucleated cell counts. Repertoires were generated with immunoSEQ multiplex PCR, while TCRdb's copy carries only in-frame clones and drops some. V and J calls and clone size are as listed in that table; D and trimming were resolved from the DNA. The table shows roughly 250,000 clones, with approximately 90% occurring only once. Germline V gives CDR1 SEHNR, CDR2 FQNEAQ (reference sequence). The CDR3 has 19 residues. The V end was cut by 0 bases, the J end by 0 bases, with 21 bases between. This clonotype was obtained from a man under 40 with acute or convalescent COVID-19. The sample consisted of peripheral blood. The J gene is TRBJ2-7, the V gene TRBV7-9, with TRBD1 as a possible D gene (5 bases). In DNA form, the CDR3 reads TGTGCCAGCAGCTTAGCGGGGAATGGGCCGACAGCCGGCTCCTACGAGCAGTACTTC. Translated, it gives CASSLAGNGPTAGSYEQYF.